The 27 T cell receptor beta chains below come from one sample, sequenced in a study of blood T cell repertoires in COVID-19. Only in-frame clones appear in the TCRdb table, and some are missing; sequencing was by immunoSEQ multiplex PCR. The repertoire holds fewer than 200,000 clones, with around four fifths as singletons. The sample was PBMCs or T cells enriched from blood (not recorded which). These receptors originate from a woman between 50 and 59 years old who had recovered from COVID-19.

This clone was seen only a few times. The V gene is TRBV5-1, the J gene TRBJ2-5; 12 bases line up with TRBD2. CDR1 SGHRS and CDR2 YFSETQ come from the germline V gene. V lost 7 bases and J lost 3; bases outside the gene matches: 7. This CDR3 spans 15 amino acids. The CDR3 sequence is CASQGLAGPEETQYF. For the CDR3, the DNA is TGCGCCAGCCAAGGACTAGCGGGGCCAGAAGAGACCCAGTACTTC.

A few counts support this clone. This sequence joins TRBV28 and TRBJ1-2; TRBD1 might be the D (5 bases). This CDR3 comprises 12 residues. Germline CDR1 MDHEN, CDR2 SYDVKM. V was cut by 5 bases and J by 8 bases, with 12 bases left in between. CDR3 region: CASSTTGIGYTF. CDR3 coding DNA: TGTGCCAGCAGTACCACAGGAATCGGCTACACCTTC.

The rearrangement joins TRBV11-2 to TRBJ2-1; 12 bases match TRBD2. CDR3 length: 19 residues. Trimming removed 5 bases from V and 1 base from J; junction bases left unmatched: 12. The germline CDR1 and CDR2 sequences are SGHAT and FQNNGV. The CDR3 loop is CASSRQGTSGRPSYNEQFF. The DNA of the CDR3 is TGTGCCAGCAGCCGACAGGGGACTAGCGGGCGTCCTTCCTACAATGAGCAGTTCTTC. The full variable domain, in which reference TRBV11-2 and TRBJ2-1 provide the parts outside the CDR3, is EAGVAQSPRYKIIEKRQSVAFWCNPISGHATLYWYQQILGQGPKLLIQFQNNGVVDDSQLPKDRFSAERLKGVDSTLKIQPAKLEDSAVYLCASSRQGTSGRPSYNEQFFGPGTRLTVL.

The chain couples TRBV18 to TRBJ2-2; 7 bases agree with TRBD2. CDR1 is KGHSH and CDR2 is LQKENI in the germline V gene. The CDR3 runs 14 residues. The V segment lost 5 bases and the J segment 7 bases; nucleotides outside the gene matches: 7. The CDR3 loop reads CASSATSSRGELFF. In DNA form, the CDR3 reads TGTGCCAGCTCAGCGACTAGCTCCCGCGGGGAGCTGTTTTTT.

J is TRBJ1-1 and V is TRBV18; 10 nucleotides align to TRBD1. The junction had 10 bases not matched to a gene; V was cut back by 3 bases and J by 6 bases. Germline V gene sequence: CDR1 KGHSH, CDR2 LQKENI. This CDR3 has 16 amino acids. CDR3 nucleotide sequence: TGTGCCAGCTCACCTGGAGTGGGACAGGGGTTCGCTGAAGCTTTCTTT. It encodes CASSPGVGQGFAEAFF. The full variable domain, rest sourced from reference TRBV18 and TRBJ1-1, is NAGVMQNPRHLVRRRGQEARLRCSPMKGHSHVYWYRQLPEEGLKFMVYLQKENIIDESGMPKERFSAEFPKEGPSILRIQQVVRGDSAAYFCASSPGVGQGFAEAFFGQGTRLTVV.

The CDR3: CASSFRQGVDTGELFF. Written as DNA, the CDR3 is TGTGCCAGCAGCTTTAGACAGGGGGTGGACACCGGGGAGCTGTTTTTT. The chain joins TRBV11-3 to TRBJ2-2; 9 bases map to TRBD1. The V gene's germline CDR1 is SGHNT and CDR2 YENEEA. This CDR3 has 16 amino acids. The V segment lost 3 bases and the J segment 3 bases; nucleotides outside the gene matches: 5.

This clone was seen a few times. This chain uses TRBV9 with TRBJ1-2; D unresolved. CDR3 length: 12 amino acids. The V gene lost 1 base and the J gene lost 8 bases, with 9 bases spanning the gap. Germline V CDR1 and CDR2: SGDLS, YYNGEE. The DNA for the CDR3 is TGTGCCAGCAGCGTATACGAGGGCGGCTACACCTTC. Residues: CASSVYEGGYTF. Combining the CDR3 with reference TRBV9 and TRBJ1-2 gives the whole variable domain DSGVTQTPKHLITATGQRVTLRCSPRSGDLSVYWYQQSLDQGLQFLIQYYNGEERAKGNILERFSAQQFPDLHSELNLSSLELGDSALYFCASSVYEGGYTFGSGTRLTVV.

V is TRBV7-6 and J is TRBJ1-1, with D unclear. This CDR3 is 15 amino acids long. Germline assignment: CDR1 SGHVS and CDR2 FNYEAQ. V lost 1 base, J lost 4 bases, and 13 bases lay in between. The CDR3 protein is CASSLEVTTATEAFF. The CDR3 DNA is TGTGCCAGCAGCTTAGAGGTGACAACGGCCACTGAAGCTTTCTTT. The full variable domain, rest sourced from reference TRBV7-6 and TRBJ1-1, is GAGVSQSPRYKVTKRGQDVALRCDPISGHVSLYWYRQALGQGPEFLTYFNYEAQQDKSGLPNDRFSAERPEGSISTLTIQRTEQRDSAMYRCASSLEVTTATEAFFGQGTRLTVV.

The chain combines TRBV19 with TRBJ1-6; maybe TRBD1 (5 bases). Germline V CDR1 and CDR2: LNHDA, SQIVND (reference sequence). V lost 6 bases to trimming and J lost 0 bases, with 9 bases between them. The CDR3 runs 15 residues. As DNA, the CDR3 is TGTGCCAGTAGCTTCGACAGCTCCTATAATTCACCCCTCCACTTT. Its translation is CASSFDSSYNSPLHF.

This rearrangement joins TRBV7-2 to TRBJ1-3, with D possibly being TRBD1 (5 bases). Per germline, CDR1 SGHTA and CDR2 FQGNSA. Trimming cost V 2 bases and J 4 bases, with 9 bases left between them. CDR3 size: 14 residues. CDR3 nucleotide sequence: TGTGCCAGCAGCTTACCCCACAGGGGAAACACCATATATTTT. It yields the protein CASSLPHRGNTIYF.

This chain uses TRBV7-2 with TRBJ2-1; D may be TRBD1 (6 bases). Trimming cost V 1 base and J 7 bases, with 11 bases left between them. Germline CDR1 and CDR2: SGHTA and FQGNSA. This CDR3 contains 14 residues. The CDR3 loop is CASSLVTGLNEQFF. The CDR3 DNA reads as TGTGCCAGCAGCTTAGTTACAGGGTTAAATGAGCAGTTCTTC. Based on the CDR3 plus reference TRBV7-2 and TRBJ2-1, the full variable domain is GAGVSQSPSNKVTEKGKDVELRCDPISGHTALYWYRQSLGQGLEFLIYFQGNSAPDKSGLPSDRFSAERTGGSVSTLTIQRTQQEDSAVYLCASSLVTGLNEQFFGPGTRLTVL.

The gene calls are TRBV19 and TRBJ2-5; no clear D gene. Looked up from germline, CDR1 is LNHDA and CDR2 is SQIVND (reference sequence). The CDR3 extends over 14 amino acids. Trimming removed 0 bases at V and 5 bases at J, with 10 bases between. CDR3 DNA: TGTGCCAGTAGTATAGAATTATCGGTGGAGACCCAGTACTTC. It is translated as CASSIELSVETQYF.

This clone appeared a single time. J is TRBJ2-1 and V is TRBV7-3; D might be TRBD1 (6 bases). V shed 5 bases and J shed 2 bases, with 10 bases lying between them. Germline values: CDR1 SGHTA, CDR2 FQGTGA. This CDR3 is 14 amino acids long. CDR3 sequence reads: CASSPDSPYNEQFF. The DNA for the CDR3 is TGTGCCAGCAGCCCGGACAGCCCCTACAATGAGCAGTTCTTC.

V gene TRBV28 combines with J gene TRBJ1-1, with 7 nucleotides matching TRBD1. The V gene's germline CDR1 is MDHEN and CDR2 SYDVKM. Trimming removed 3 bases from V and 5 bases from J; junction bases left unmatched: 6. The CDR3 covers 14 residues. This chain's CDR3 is CASSFDRVGTEAFF. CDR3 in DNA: TGTGCCAGCAGTTTCGACAGGGTCGGGACTGAAGCTTTCTTT.

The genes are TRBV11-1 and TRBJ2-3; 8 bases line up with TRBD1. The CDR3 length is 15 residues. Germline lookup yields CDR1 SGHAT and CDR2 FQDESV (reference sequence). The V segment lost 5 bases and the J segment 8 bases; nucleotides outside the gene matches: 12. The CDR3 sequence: CASSPTDRAGVTQYF. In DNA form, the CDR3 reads TGTGCCAGCAGCCCTACGGACAGGGCCGGGGTTACGCAGTATTTT.

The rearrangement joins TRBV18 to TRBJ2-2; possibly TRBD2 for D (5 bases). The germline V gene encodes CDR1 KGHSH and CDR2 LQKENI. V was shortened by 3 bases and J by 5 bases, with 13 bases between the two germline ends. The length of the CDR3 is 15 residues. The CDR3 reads CASSPPTRTTGELFF. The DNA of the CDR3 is TGTGCCAGCTCACCGCCGACCCGGACTACCGGGGAGCTGTTTTTT.

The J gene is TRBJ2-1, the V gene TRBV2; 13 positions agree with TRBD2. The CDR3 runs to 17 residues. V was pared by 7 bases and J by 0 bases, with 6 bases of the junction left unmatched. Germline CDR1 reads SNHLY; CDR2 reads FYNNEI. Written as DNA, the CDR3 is TGTGCCAGCAAGGGACTAGCGGGGCCGAGCTCCTACAATGAGCAGTTCTTC. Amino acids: CASKGLAGPSSYNEQFF.

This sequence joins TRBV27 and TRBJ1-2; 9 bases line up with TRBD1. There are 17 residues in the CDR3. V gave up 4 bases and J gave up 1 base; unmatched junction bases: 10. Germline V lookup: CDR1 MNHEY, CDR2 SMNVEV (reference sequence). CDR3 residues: CASSSPGTGRFNYGYTF. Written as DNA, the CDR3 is TGTGCCAGCAGTTCCCCCGGGACAGGGCGTTTTAACTATGGCTACACCTTC.

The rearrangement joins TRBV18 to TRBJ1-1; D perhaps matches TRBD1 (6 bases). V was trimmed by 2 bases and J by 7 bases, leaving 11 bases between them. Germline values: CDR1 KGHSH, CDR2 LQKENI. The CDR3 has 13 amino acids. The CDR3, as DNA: TGTGCCAGCTCACCATGGGCAGGGGTTGAAGCTTTCTTT. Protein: CASSPWAGVEAFF.

CDR3 bases: TGTGCCACCAGTTCTACCCCGGGGGTCCAACCCCTCCACTTT. Its protein is CATSSTPGVQPLHF. The J gene is TRBJ1-6, the V gene TRBV15, with a weak D call TRBD1 (5 bases). Germline V gene sequence: CDR1 LNHNV, CDR2 YYDKDF (reference sequence). V was pared by 6 bases and J by 12 bases, with 18 bases between. The CDR3 runs 14 residues.

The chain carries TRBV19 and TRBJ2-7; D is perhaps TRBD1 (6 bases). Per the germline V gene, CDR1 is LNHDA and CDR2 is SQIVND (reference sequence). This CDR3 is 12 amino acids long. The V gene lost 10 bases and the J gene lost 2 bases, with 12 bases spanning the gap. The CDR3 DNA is TGTGCCAAGGGGGACAATGCCTACGAGCAGTACGTC. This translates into CAKGDNAYEQYV.

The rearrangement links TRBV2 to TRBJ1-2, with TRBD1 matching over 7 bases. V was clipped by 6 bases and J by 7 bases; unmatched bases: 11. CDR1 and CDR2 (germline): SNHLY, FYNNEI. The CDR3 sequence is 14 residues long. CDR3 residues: CASSAQTGSLGYTF. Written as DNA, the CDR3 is TGTGCCAGCAGCGCTCAGACAGGGTCCCTTGGCTACACCTTC.

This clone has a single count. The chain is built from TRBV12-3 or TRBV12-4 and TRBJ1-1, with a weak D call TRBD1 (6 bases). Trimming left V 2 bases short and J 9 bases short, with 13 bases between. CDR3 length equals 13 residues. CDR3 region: CASSLLGRGKAFF. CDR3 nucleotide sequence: TGTGCCAGCAGTTTATTGGGCAGGGGAAAAGCTTTCTTT.

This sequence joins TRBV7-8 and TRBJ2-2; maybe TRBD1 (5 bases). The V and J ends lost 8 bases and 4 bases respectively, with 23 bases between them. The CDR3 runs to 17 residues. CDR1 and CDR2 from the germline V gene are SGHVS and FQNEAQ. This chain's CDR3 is CASRPVPLNTGTGELFF. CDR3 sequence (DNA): TGTGCCAGCCGCCCCGTTCCCCTGAACACAGGCACCGGGGAGCTGTTTTTT.

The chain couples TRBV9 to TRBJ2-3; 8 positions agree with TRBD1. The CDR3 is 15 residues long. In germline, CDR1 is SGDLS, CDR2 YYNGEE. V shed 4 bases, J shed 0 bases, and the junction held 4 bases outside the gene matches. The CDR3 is CASSPRTGSTDTQYF. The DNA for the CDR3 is TGTGCCAGCAGCCCCAGGACAGGGAGCACAGATACGCAGTATTTT.

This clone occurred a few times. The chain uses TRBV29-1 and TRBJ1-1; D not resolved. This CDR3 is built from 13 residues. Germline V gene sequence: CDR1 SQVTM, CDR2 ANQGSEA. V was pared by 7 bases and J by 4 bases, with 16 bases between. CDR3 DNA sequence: TGCAGCGCCTCGCGATCCCGGGGCACTGAAGCTTTCTTT. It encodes CSASRSRGTEAFF.

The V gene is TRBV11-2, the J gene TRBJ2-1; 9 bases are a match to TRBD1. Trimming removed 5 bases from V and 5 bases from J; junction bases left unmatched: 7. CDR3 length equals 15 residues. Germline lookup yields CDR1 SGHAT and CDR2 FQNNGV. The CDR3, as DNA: TGTGCCAGCAGCGAATGGACAGGGGCGGACAATGAGCAGTTCTTC. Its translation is CASSEWTGADNEQFF. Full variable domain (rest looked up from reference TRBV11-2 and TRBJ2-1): EAGVAQSPRYKIIEKRQSVAFWCNPISGHATLYWYQQILGQGPKLLIQFQNNGVVDDSQLPKDRFSAERLKGVDSTLKIQPAKLEDSAVYLCASSEWTGADNEQFFGPGTRLTVL.